This T cell receptor beta chain comes out of a study of beta chain features in type 1 diabetes. Sequencing targeted expressed TCRB transcripts, as all isolated RNA had been reverse transcribed. Assay used: immunoSEQ multiplex PCR; TCRdb lists only in-frame clones, some missing. The top ten clones hold around 0.04% of a sample with 360,000 or so clones, roughly 21% of them seen once. There are 14 residues in the CDR3. Germline-derived CDR1 and CDR2 are MGHDK and SYGVNS. The ends were cut back, 2 bases at V and 7 bases at J, with 12 bases in the middle. The clonotype was recovered from a woman aged 18-29 years in good health. The J gene is TRBJ2-4, the V gene TRBV25-1; D call uncertain. Sequencing was done on a sample of naive CD4+ T cells from blood. CDR3 nucleotide sequence: TGTGCCAGCAGTGAAACCACGAGTTCGAACATTCAGTACTTC. This gives the protein CASSETTSSNIQYF.